This TCR beta chain stems from a study of identical twins (dated by TCRdb to about 2016). For context, the study as a whole: To test whether fetal clonotypes persist, this study deep-sequenced TCR alpha and beta repertoires from monozygotic twins, from unrelated adults of various ages, and from cord blood. To rule out contamination, the twin experiments were replicated at different times with different library preparation protocols.

Libraries were built with 5' RACE. Sequencing was carried out with an Illumina HiSeq 2000. A universal primer binding site was added through template switching, and the final cDNA carried a unique molecular identifier so that TCR cDNA molecules could be counted accurately. Specific primers in the conserved constant-segment region were used to synthesize first-strand cDNA for TCR alpha and beta chains. To control for contamination, every cDNA library carried two barcodes: a SMART-Mk sample barcode plus Illumina barcodes. TruSeq adapter sequences along with Illumina sample barcodes were introduced in two successive PCR steps. The TCR alpha and beta cDNA libraries were sequenced on the Illumina HiSeq platform using custom primers. The study's processing was this. MiGEC was used to process raw reads and extract unique molecular identifiers, and MiXCR was used to find CDR3 positions. Recombination models were inferred per individual with the repgenHMM and IGoR tools using an EM algorithm. Shared clonotype analysis was performed with the tcR package in R, normalizing sharing by the product of cloneset sizes. Out-of-frame nonproductive sequences were analyzed to study raw recombination free of thymic and clonal selection effects. TCRdb applied fastp at Q25 and MiXCR to the public reads, then kept only in-frame beta chains. For every CDR3 protein sequence, its rows merge into one entry that carries the most common genes and DNA. The V and J calls come from TCRdb's annotation, not from the publication. Counted in this sample were roughly 1.6 million distinct CDR3 sequences; about 32% of them appeared once. The top ten hold 0.25% to 0.3% of the sample.

The CDR3 has 16 amino acids, counting the end cysteine and phenylalanine. Here the CDR3 DNA is all that survives: 48 bases in frame from base 1. A distance of 9 bases separates the germline ends of V and J, which lose 1 base and 0 bases respectively. The germline V gene (reference sequence) specifies LGHDT as CDR1 and YNNKEL as CDR2. This clonotype has just a few counts. Which antigen it targets is not known. No base-level quality is on record; no much larger clone is a single base apart. Every donor was a healthy Caucasian. Study-wide conclusions, independent of this receptor: Zero-insertion analyses could be partly confounded by invariant T cells such as MAIT and iNKT, though diverse VJ usage argued against such confounding for most clonotypes. Compared with coincidental sharing between unrelated individuals, out-of-frame TCR alpha sequences shared between twins showed an excess of sequences with low generation probability. Abundant cord blood beta clonotypes carried fewer insertions; young adult naive repertoires showed a weaker similar trend, while memory repertoires showed none. In monozygotic twins, recombination models systematically underestimated out-of-frame TCR alpha sharing, but the models matched the sharing seen between unrelated individuals. The excess sharing between twins in beta out-of-frame sequences was weaker because fewer shared sequences reduced the signal-to-noise ratio. Because the same donors could not be followed over many years, conclusions were based on cross-sectional statistical analysis.

The receptor was derived from a newborn girl in good health. Sequenced: cord blood. This chain is built from TRBV3-1 and TRBJ1-4; the best D guess is TRBD1, with 6 bases matching. The DNA sequence is TGTGCCAGCAGCCAAGGATGGGGGCCAACTAATGAAAAACTGTTTTTT. It translates to CASSQGWGPTNEKLFF.